These 16 T cell receptor beta chains were sequenced from one sample in a study of OX40 agonist ivuxolimab in advanced cancers. Here immunoSEQ multiplex PCR was the method, and the copy in TCRdb shows in-frame clones only, minus some. This table has tens of thousands of clones, 80% to 85% appearing once. The source was CD4+ or CD8+ T cells sorted from blood, collected in a trial of the OX40 agonist ivuxolimab. The origin of the receptors is an adult with an advanced solid tumor such as melanoma, head and neck, liver or kidney cancer.

The gene calls are TRBV5-1 and TRBJ2-3; 9 bases are shared with TRBD2. The CDR3 is 15 amino acids. J gave up 6 bases and V 6 bases, and 11 bases lay outside the gene matches. CDR1 SGHRS and CDR2 YFSETQ come from the germline V gene. CDR3 sequence reads: CASTLGREGLDTQYF. In DNA form, the CDR3 reads TGCGCCAGCACGTTGGGGCGGGAGGGCCTTGATACGCAGTATTTT. The entire variable domain, with the rest obtained from reference TRBV5-1 and TRBJ2-3, is as follows: KAGVTQTPRYLIKTRGQQVTLSCSPISGHRSVSWYQQTPGQGLQFLFEYFSETQRNKGNFPGRFSGRQFSNSRSEMNVSTLELGDSALYLCASTLGREGLDTQYFGPGTRLTVL.

The V call is TRBV28, the J call TRBJ2-7; 8 bases fit TRBD2. Trimming at V came to 6 bases and at J to 5 bases, leaving 12 bases not matched to a gene. Germline V gene lookup returns CDR1 MDHEN and CDR2 SYDVKM. The CDR3 is 15 amino acids. CDR3 amino acids: CASRKGLGFFDEQYF. The CDR3 nucleotides read TGTGCCAGCAGGAAGGGACTAGGCTTCTTTGACGAGCAGTACTTC. The full variable domain, with the rest looked up from reference TRBV28 and TRBJ2-7, is DVKVTQSSRYLVKRTGEKVFLECVQDMDHENMFWYRQDPGLGLRLIYFSYDVKMKEKGDIPEGYSVSREKKERFSLILESASTNQTSMYLCASRKGLGFFDEQYFGPGTRLTVT.

V usage is TRBV5-4 and J usage is TRBJ2-3, with a weak D call TRBD1 (5 bases). The CDR3 runs to 13 residues. The V and J ends lost 4 bases and 4 bases respectively, with 10 bases between them. Germline values: CDR1 SGHNT, CDR2 YYREEE (reference sequence). The CDR3 sequence: CASSGATSDTQYF. CDR3 DNA: TGTGCCAGCAGCGGGGCGACCTCAGATACGCAGTATTTT.

This sequence joins TRBV7-3 and TRBJ1-1, with 8 bases fitting TRBD1. Germline CDR1 SGHTA, CDR2 FQGTGA. The V gene end was trimmed by 1 base and the J gene end by 1 base; junction bases not matched to a gene: 11. The CDR3 covers 18 residues. This CDR3 is CASSLKTGQEERNTEAFF. DNA of the CDR3: TGTGCCAGCAGCTTAAAGACGGGACAGGAGGAGAGGAACACTGAAGCTTTCTTT.

The chain links TRBV29-1 to TRBJ2-1; tentatively, D is TRBD1 (6 bases). Germline V gene lookup returns CDR1 SQVTM and CDR2 ANQGSEA. The CDR3 extends over 13 amino acids. V shed 6 bases and J shed 8 bases, with 17 bases lying between them. The CDR3 here is CSVRDIRNDEQFF. In DNA form, the CDR3 reads TGCAGCGTCCGGGACATAAGGAACGATGAGCAGTTCTTC.

The rearrangement links TRBV6-5 to TRBJ2-7; D is perhaps TRBD2 (5 bases). Germline CDR1 reads MNHEY; CDR2 reads SVGAGI. Deletions cut 6 bases from V and 3 bases from J, with 9 bases between. The length of the CDR3 is 12 residues. The CDR3 coding sequence is TGTGCCAGCAGGGACTTCGTCTACGAGCAGTACTTC. Amino acid sequence: CASRDFVYEQYF.

V and J are TRBV5-4 and TRBJ1-1; D might be TRBD1 (6 bases). The CDR3 length is 16 residues. Trimming shortened V by 0 bases and J by 1 base, and 13 bases separated the two germline ends. The germline V gene encodes CDR1 SGHNT and CDR2 YYREEE (reference sequence). This CDR3 reads CASSLDLQGGNTEAFF. In DNA, the CDR3 is TGTGCCAGCAGCTTGGACCTACAGGGAGGGAACACTGAAGCTTTCTTT.

This clone was seen once. The rearrangement uses TRBV6-1 and TRBJ1-2, with D unclear. This CDR3 contains 12 residues. The V gene lost 7 bases and the J gene lost 2 bases, with 8 bases spanning the gap. CDR1 is MNHNS, CDR2 SASEGT, per germline. DNA for the CDR3: TGTGCCAGCAACCGGGAGAACTATGGCTACACCTTC. Protein product: CASNRENYGYTF.

This clone counts as large. This chain uses TRBV28 with TRBJ2-7; 7 bases match TRBD1. Trimming took 3 bases from V and 3 from J; bases not matched to a gene: 2. Germline-derived CDR1 and CDR2 are MDHEN and SYDVKM. The length of the CDR3 is 13 residues. The CDR3 DNA follows: TGTGCCAGCAGTTTCGGGACAGACTACGAGCAGTACTTC. Translating gives CASSFGTDYEQYF.

The V and J genes are TRBV30 and TRBJ2-3; 12 nucleotides line up with TRBD2. Germline CDR1 GTSNPN, CDR2 SVGIG (reference sequence). This CDR3 has 16 residues. The V and J ends lost 2 bases and 2 bases, in that order; junction bases with no gene match: 5. The CDR3 spells CAWSRGLAGNTDTQYF. The CDR3 DNA follows: TGTGCCTGGAGTCGCGGACTAGCGGGAAACACAGATACGCAGTATTTT.

The rearrangement joins TRBV7-8 to TRBJ1-1, with D uncertain. CDR1 and CDR2 (germline): SGHVS, FQNEAQ. Trimming took 4 bases from V and 0 from J, leaving 15 bases between them. This CDR3 contains 16 residues. CDR3 amino acids: CASSSYPEDLNTEAFF. The CDR3 nucleotides read TGTGCCAGCAGCTCCTACCCGGAGGATTTGAACACTGAAGCTTTCTTT.

This chain uses TRBV5-4 with TRBJ2-7; 11 nucleotides align to TRBD2. V was clipped by 1 base and J by 3 bases; unmatched bases: 3. The CDR3 length is 15 residues. Germline values: CDR1 SGHNT, CDR2 YYREEE (reference sequence). As DNA, the CDR3 is TGTGCCAGCAGCTTGACTAGCGGGGGCGGCTACGAGCAGTACTTC. Translated: CASSLTSGGGYEQYF.

The rearrangement joins TRBV6-6 to TRBJ2-7; D is undetermined. V dropped 2 bases and J dropped 2 bases, with 10 bases sitting between them. The CDR3 consists of 14 residues. CDR1 and CDR2 (germline): MNHNY, SVGAGI (reference sequence). The CDR3, as DNA: TGTGCCAGCAGTTACGCAAGAACCACCTACGAGCAGTACTTC. Its translation: CASSYARTTYEQYF.

The chain has TRBV29-1 and TRBJ2-2; 7 nucleotides match TRBD2. In germline, CDR1 is SQVTM, CDR2 ANQGSEA. V dropped 3 bases and J dropped 6; count of bases not matched to a gene: 4. The CDR3 spans 13 residues. The DNA for the CDR3 is TGCAGCGTTGAGGTTACTAGCGCCGGGGAGCTGTTTTTT. Protein product: CSVEVTSAGELFF.

The rearrangement links TRBV6-4 to TRBJ1-1, with 8 bases lining up with TRBD1. The germline V gene has CDR1 MRHNA and CDR2 SNTAGT. The V segment lost 5 bases and the J segment 5 bases; nucleotides outside the gene matches: 7. This CDR3 comprises 14 residues. The DNA of the CDR3 is TGTGCCAGCAGTCTGACAGGGGCTGGGACTGAAGCTTTCTTT. Its translation is CASSLTGAGTEAFF.

The chain recombines TRBV15 with TRBJ2-5; 14 nucleotides match TRBD2. The junction had 2 bases not matched to a gene; V was cut back by 4 bases and J by 4 bases. This CDR3 region has 15 residues. Germline V gene lookup returns CDR1 LNHNV and CDR2 YYDKDF (reference sequence). CDR3 bases: TGTGCCACCAGCATAGGACTAGCGGGAGGAGAGACCCAGTACTTC. Translating gives CATSIGLAGGETQYF.